This T cell receptor beta chain is drawn from a study of blood T cell repertoires in COVID-19. The germline CDR1 and CDR2 sequences are SGHDN and FVKESK. Trimming removed 0 bases from V and 7 bases from J; junction bases left unmatched: 7. The CDR3 contains 15 residues. This table comes from immunoSEQ multiplex PCR, and its TCRdb copy is limited to in-frame clones, with some not included. The table includes roughly 330,000 clones, approximately 87% detected once. For recovered donors of Cohort 3, there were two negative PCRs, clearance, or symptom resolution. The sequence derives from a woman aged 25 to 39 who had recovered from COVID-19. The genes are TRBV14 and TRBJ1-2; 8 nucleotides match TRBD1. The sample was PBMCs or T cells enriched from blood (not recorded which). The CDR3 sequence is CASSQEVQGAAGYTF. DNA for the CDR3: TGTGCCAGCAGCCAAGAGGTTCAGGGGGCGGCTGGCTACACCTTC.